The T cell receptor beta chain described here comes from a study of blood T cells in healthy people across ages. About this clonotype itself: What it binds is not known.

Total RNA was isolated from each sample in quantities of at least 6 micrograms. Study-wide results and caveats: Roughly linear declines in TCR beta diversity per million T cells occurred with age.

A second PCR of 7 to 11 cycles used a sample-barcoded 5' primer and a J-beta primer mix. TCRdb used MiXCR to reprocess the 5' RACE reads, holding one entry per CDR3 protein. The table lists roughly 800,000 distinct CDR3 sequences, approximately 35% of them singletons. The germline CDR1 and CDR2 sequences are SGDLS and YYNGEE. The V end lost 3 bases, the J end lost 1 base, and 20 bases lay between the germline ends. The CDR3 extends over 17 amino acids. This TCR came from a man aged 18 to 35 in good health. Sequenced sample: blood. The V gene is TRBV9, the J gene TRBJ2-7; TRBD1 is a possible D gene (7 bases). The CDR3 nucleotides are TGTGCCAGCAGCGATCCGACGAGGGGGGACAGTTCCTACGAGCAGTACTTC. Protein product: CASSDPTRGDSSYEQYF.